This is a list of T cell receptor beta chains from one sample in a study of OX40 agonist ivuxolimab in advanced cancers. Sequencing was performed with immunoSEQ multiplex PCR; in TCRdb, only in-frame clones are kept and a portion is missing. The sample records over 40,000 clones, about 90% being singletons. The input for sequencing was CD4+ or CD8+ T cells sorted from blood, taken in a trial of the OX40 agonist ivuxolimab. The receptors originated from an adult with an advanced solid tumor such as melanoma, head and neck, liver or kidney cancer. Both conserved end residues are part of each CDR3. The D gene is left open where the match is weak. Size is omitted from some rows. Given values are once, few, many or a class for expanded clones.

size: .
J: TRBJ2-5
V: TRBV7-8
D: .
CDR3: CASSLGWGGKETQYF
DNA: TGTGCCAGCAGCTTAGGATGGGGGGGCAAGGAGACCCAGTACTTC

size: .
J: TRBJ2-7
V: TRBV6-5
D: TRBD2
CDR3: CASRAGGPYEQYF
DNA: TGTGCCAGCAGGGCGGGGGGTCCCTACGAGCAGTACTTC

size: .
J: TRBJ2-3
V: TRBV2
D: TRBD2
CDR3: CASRAGLAPSTDTQYF
DNA: TGTGCCAGCAGGGCCGGACTAGCGCCTAGCACAGATACGCAGTATTTT

size: few
J: TRBJ2-1
V: TRBV18
D: .
CDR3: CASSPEEFWGPDGNEQFF
DNA: TGTGCCAGCTCACCCGAGGAGTTTTGGGGGCCGGACGGCAATGAGCAGTTCTTC

size: .
J: TRBJ2-3
V: TRBV23-1
D: TRBD2
CDR3: CASSGGISTDTQYF
DNA: TGCGCCAGCAGCGGGGGGATAAGCACAGATACGCAGTATTTT

size: .
J: TRBJ2-5
V: TRBV5-1
D: TRBD2
CDR3: CASSLGYGGAETQYF
DNA: TGCGCCAGCAGCTTGGGCTACGGGGGGGCAGAGACCCAGTACTTC

size: .
J: TRBJ1-5
V: TRBV11-2
D: .
CDR3: CASSLAQGPQHF
DNA: TGTGCCAGCAGCTTAGCTCAAGGACCCCAGCATTTT

size: .
J: TRBJ2-7
V: TRBV7-8
D: .
CDR3: CASSSQIGSYEQYF
DNA: TGTGCCAGCAGCTCTCAGATTGGGTCCTACGAGCAGTACTTC

size: .
J: TRBJ2-5
V: TRBV6-1
D: .
CDR3: CASRQGGKETQYF
DNA: TGTGCCAGCCGGCAGGGGGGGAAAGAGACCCAGTACTTC

size: .
J: TRBJ2-5
V: TRBV29-1
D: TRBD2
CDR3: CSVNRGLAGETQYF
DNA: TGCAGCGTCAACAGAGGACTAGCGGGAGAGACCCAGTACTTC

size: .
J: TRBJ2-1
V: TRBV30
D: .
CDR3: CAWKSLGTRKGGLGEQFF
DNA: TGTGCCTGGAAGAGTCTAGGGACGCGGAAGGGGGGACTCGGTGAGCAGTTCTTC

size: .
J: TRBJ1-1
V: TRBV4-1
D: TRBD1
CDR3: CASSQDRGNGNRGTEAFF
DNA: TGCGCCAGCAGCCAGGACAGGGGAAATGGAAATAGGGGCACTGAAGCTTTCTTT

size: few
J: TRBJ1-5
V: TRBV2
D: .
CDR3: CASRAWGSNQPQHF
DNA: TGTGCCAGCAGAGCCTGGGGAAGCAATCAGCCCCAGCATTTT

size: .
J: TRBJ2-5
V: TRBV7-7
D: .
CDR3: CASSFPQETQYF
DNA: TGTGCTAGCAGCTTCCCTCAAGAGACCCAGTACTTC

size: few
J: TRBJ1-1
V: TRBV6-1
D: .
CDR3: CASMNRGASTEAFF
DNA: TGTGCCAGCATGAATAGGGGGGCGAGTACTGAAGCTTTCTTT

size: .
J: TRBJ1-1
V: TRBV5-8
D: .
CDR3: CASSPLTVNTEAFF
DNA: TGTGCCAGCAGCCCGCTGACAGTGAACACTGAAGCTTTCTTT

size: few
J: TRBJ1-6
V: TRBV14
D: .
CDR3: CASSQGGSYNSPLHF
DNA: TGTGCCAGCAGCCAAGGGGGTTCCTATAATTCACCCCTCCACTTT